Shown below are 18 T cell receptor beta chains from a single sample sequenced in a study of identifying expanded T cells in peripheral blood. The assay was immunoSEQ multiplex PCR, and TCRdb's table has in-frame clones only and misses some. The data contain tens of thousands of clones, roughly 84% of them singletons. Sequencing was performed on blood. Receptor source: a person aged 18-70 years in good health.

CDR3 loop: CASSINVRRLAGGYEQFF. CDR3 DNA: TGTGCCAGTAGTATAAACGTTCGGCGTCTAGCGGGAGGATATGAGCAGTTCTTC. The V gene is TRBV19, the J gene TRBJ2-1, with 11 bases that match TRBD2. This CDR3 has 18 amino acids. Trimming at V came to 2 bases and at J to 8 bases, leaving 14 bases not matched to a gene. Germline loops: CDR1 LNHDA, CDR2 SQIVND (reference sequence). Based on the CDR3 plus reference TRBV19 and TRBJ2-1, the full variable domain is DGGITQSPKYLFRKEGQNVTLSCEQNLNHDAMYWYRQDPGQGLRLIYYSQIVNDFQKGDIAEGYSVSREKKESFPLTVTSAQKNPTAFYLCASSINVRRLAGGYEQFFGPGTRLTVL.

V is TRBV5-1 and J is TRBJ2-3; D not resolved. The germline gives CDR1 SGHRS, CDR2 YFSETQ. Trimming stripped 0 bases from V and 5 bases from J, with 4 bases between. This CDR3 spans 12 amino acids. CDR3 nucleotides: TGCGCCAGCAGCTTGGGGGGAGATACGCAGTATTTT. Residues: CASSLGGDTQYF.

The genes are TRBV18 and TRBJ2-1; TRBD2 agrees at 9 bases. V dropped 3 bases and J dropped 5; count of bases not matched to a gene: 5. Germline-derived CDR1 and CDR2 are KGHSH and LQKENI. The CDR3 totals 15 residues. As DNA, the CDR3 is TGTGCCAGCTCACCTTGGACTAGCGACCACAATGAGCAGTTCTTC. Its protein product is CASSPWTSDHNEQFF.

The genes are TRBV5-5 and TRBJ2-2; D ambiguous. CDR3 size: 14 residues. Looked up from germline, CDR1 is SGHKS and CDR2 is YYEKEE (reference sequence). The V and J ends lost 4 bases and 4 bases respectively, with 11 bases between them. CDR3 loop: CASSVDAVTGELFF. The DNA for the CDR3 is TGTGCCAGCAGCGTCGACGCTGTCACCGGGGAGCTGTTTTTT.

This clone was detected a few times. The chain links TRBV25-1 to TRBJ2-7; weak D call: TRBD2 (6 bases). Germline lookup yields CDR1 MGHDK and CDR2 SYGVNS. The CDR3 is 14 amino acids. V lost 5 bases and J lost 3, with 14 bases in between. The CDR3 DNA is TGTGCCAGCAGTCCGCGGGACGAACGCTACGAGCAGTACTTC. The encoded protein is CASSPRDERYEQYF.

This chain connects TRBV6-6 to TRBJ1-1; TRBD1 agrees at 10 bases. Germline V lookup: CDR1 MNHNY, CDR2 SVGAGI (reference sequence). The CDR3 totals 14 residues. The trim removed 4 bases at V and 4 bases at J, leaving 3 bases unmatched. The CDR3 is CASSSRDRGTEAFF. The CDR3 DNA sequence: TGTGCCAGCAGTTCCCGGGACAGGGGCACTGAAGCTTTCTTT.

The J gene is TRBJ1-1, the V gene TRBV20-1; D uncertain. The CDR3 has 11 residues. CDR1 and CDR2 (germline): DFQATT, SNEGSKA (reference sequence). The germline V and J ends were trimmed by 4 bases and 1 base, with 4 bases remaining between them. CDR3 sequence: CSATKNTEAFF. The CDR3 DNA reads TGCAGTGCTACCAAGAACACTGAAGCTTTCTTT.

J is TRBJ2-1 and V is TRBV25-1; D gene ambiguous. CDR1 MGHDK and CDR2 SYGVNS come from the germline V gene. The CDR3 covers 15 residues. V was clipped by 1 base and J by 5 bases, with 12 bases between them. CDR3 region: CASSEFNYPNNEQFF. For the CDR3, the DNA is TGTGCCAGCAGTGAATTTAACTACCCGAACAATGAGCAGTTCTTC.

The chain carries TRBV11-2 and TRBJ2-1, with 7 bases matching TRBD2. The CDR3 is 15 amino acids. After removal of 1 base from V and 4 bases from J, the junction contained 4 bases not matched to a gene. The germline CDR1 and CDR2 sequences are SGHAT and FQNNGV. The CDR3 region has the DNA TGTGCCAGCAGCTTAGGCGGGGGAGAATACAATGAGCAGTTCTTC. Translation: CASSLGGGEYNEQFF. The full variable domain, with the rest looked up from reference TRBV11-2 and TRBJ2-1, is EAGVAQSPRYKIIEKRQSVAFWCNPISGHATLYWYQQILGQGPKLLIQFQNNGVVDDSQLPKDRFSAERLKGVDSTLKIQPAKLEDSAVYLCASSLGGGEYNEQFFGPGTRLTVL.

This clone was seen a single time. The chain has TRBV7-2 and TRBJ2-2, with D hard to call. Germline values: CDR1 SGHTA, CDR2 FQGNSA. The CDR3 has 15 amino acids. V was shortened by 3 bases and J by 2 bases, with 10 bases between the two germline ends. For the CDR3, the DNA is TGTGCCAGCAGCTTCGGCCTACTAAACACCGGGGAGCTGTTTTTT. Its translation: CASSFGLLNTGELFF.

V and J are TRBV4-3 and TRBJ2-7, with a tentative D call TRBD2 (6 bases). Trimming took 0 bases from V and 1 from J, leaving 7 bases between them. The CDR3 length is 14 residues. The germline CDR1 and CDR2 sequences are LGHNA and YSLEER. DNA of the CDR3: TGCGCCAGCAGCCAAGAGCGGGGATCCTACGAGCAGTACTTC. Translating it yields CASSQERGSYEQYF.

The rearrangement uses TRBV5-4 and TRBJ2-3; 8 bases line up with TRBD1. The CDR3 length is 17 residues. V was pared by 4 bases and J by 4 bases, with 14 bases of the junction left unmatched. Germline V gene lookup returns CDR1 SGHNT and CDR2 YYREEE (reference sequence). CDR3 bases: TGTGCCAGCAGCCTCGCCGGGACAGGCTATATTTCAGATACGCAGTATTTT. Translated, it gives CASSLAGTGYISDTQYF.

This chain connects TRBV9 to TRBJ2-1; D unresolved. Trimming removed 0 bases at V and 7 bases at J, with 14 bases between. The CDR3 loop spans 15 amino acids. Looked up from germline, CDR1 is SGDLS and CDR2 is YYNGEE. The CDR3 region has the DNA TGTGCCAGCAGCGTAGAATCAGGTTTCGGGAATGAGCAGTTCTTC. Its translation is CASSVESGFGNEQFF.

The J gene is TRBJ2-7, the V gene TRBV19, with a weak D call TRBD1 (5 bases). Looked up from germline, CDR1 is LNHDA and CDR2 is SQIVND (reference sequence). The CDR3 covers 16 residues. The germline V and J ends were trimmed by 3 bases and 2 bases, with 17 bases remaining between them. The CDR3 is CASSIGSGKIAYEQYF. CDR3 bases: TGTGCCAGTAGTATTGGATCAGGGAAAATCGCCTACGAGCAGTACTTC.

The chain joins TRBV18 to TRBJ2-7; D could derive from TRBD1 or TRBD2 (5 bases each). Germline CDR1 and CDR2: KGHSH and LQKENI. Trimming pared 6 bases from V and 3 bases from J, leaving 15 bases between. The CDR3 runs to 14 residues. The CDR3 DNA reads as TGTGCCAGCTCCCGTGAGGGGCAACACTACGAGCAGTACTTC. This sequence encodes CASSREGQHYEQYF.

This chain joins TRBV9 and TRBJ2-3, with a weak D call TRBD1 (5 bases). Germline CDR1 is SGDLS and CDR2 is YYNGEE. V dropped 3 bases and J dropped 4 bases, with 15 bases sitting between them. This CDR3 contains 15 residues. In nucleotides, the CDR3 is TGTGCCAGCAGCGGCGGATTAGGGGTCTCAGATACGCAGTATTTT. The encoded protein is CASSGGLGVSDTQYF.

This clone has at least ten counts. The rearrangement joins TRBV29-1 to TRBJ1-2; tentatively, D is TRBD1 (5 bases). V was cut by 0 bases and J by 4 bases, with 15 bases left in between. This CDR3 has 15 residues. CDR1 and CDR2 (germline): SQVTM, ANQGSEA. The CDR3 DNA reads as TGCAGCGTTGAAGAAGGACGGGGCGAGGCCTATGGCTACACCTTC. Translation gives CSVEEGRGEAYGYTF.

This clone came up once. The chain recombines TRBV7-3 with TRBJ2-3, with a possible D match to TRBD2 (6 bases). Trimming left V 3 bases short and J 0 bases short, with 25 bases between. The CDR3 extends over 20 amino acids. Germline V gives CDR1 SGHTA, CDR2 FQGTGA. DNA of the CDR3: TGTGCCAGCAGCTTCGAGGAGGGGTTCTCGGGTGCGGGAAGCACAGATACGCAGTATTTT. Amino acids: CASSFEEGFSGAGSTDTQYF.